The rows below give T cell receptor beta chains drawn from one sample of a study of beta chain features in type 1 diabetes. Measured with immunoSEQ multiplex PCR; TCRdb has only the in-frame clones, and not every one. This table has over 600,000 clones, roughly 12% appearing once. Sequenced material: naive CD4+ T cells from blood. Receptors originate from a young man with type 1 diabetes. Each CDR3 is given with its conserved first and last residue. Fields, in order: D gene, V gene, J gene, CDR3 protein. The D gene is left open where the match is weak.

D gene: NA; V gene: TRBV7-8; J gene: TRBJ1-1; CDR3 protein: CASSLTWDDSGVTEAFF
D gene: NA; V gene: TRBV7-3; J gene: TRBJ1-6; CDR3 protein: CASSFTGTGNSPLHF
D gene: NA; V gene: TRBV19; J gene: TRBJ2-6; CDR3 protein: CASSISYSLTF
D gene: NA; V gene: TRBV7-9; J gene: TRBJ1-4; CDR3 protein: CASSFGGSNEKLFF
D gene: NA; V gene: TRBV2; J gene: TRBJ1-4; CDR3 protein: CASRRRATNEKLFF
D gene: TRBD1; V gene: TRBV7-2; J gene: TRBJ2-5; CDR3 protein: CASSQDRGETQYF
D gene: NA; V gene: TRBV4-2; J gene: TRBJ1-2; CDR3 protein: CASSPGHLNYGYTF
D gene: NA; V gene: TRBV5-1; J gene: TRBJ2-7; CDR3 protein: CASSLPGLDEQYF
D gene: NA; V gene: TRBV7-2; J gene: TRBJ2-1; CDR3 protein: CASSSGRYNEQFF
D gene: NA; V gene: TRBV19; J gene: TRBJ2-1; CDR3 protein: CASSIAENEQFF
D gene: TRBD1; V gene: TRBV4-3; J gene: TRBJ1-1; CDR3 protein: CASSRAFTGVNTEAFF
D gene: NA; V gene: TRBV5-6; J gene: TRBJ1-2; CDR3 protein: CASSLDRVYGYTF
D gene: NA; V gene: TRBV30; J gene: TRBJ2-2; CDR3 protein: CAWSVLGPGELFF